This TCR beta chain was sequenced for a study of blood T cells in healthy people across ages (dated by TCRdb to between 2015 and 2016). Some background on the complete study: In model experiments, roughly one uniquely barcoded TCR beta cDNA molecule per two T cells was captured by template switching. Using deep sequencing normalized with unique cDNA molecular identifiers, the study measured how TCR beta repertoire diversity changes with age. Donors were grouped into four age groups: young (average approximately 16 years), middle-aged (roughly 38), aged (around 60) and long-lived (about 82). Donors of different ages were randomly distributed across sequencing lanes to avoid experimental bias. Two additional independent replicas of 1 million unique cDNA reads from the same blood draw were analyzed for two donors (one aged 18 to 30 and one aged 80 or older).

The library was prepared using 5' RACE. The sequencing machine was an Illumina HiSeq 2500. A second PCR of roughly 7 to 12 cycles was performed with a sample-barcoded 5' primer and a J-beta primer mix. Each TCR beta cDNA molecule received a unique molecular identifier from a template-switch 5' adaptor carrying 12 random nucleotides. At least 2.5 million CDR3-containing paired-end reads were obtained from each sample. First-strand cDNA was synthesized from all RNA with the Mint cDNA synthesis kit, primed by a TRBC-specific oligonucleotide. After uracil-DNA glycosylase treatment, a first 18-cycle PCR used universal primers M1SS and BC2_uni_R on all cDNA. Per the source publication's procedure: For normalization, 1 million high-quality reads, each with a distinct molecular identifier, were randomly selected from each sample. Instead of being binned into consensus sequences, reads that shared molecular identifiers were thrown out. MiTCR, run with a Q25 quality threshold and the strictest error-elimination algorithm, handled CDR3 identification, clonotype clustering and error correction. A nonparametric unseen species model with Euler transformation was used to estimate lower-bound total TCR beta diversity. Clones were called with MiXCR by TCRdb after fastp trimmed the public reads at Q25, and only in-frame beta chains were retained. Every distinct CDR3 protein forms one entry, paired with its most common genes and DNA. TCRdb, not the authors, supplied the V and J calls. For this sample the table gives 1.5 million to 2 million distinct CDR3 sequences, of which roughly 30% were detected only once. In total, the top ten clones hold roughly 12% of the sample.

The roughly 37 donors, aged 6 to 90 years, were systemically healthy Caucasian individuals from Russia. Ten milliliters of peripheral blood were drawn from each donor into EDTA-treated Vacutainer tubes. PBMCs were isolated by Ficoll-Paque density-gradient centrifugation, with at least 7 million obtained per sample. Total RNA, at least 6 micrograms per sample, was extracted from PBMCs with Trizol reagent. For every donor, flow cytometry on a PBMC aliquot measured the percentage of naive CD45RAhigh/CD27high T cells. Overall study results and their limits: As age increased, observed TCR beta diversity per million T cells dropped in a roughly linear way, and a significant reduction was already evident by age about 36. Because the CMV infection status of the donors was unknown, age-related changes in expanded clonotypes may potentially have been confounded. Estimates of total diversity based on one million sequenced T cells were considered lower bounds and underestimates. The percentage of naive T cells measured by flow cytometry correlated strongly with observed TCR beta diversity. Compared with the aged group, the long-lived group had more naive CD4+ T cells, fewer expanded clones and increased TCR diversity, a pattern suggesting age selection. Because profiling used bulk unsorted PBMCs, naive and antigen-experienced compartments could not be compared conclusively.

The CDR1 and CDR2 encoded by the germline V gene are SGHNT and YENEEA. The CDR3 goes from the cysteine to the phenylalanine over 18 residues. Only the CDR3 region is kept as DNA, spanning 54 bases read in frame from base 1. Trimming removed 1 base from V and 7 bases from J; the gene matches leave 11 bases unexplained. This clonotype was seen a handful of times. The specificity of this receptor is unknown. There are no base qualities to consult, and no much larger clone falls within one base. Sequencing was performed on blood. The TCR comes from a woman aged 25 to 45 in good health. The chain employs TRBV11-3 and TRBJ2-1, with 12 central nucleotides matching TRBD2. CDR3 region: CASSLGTSGELGRNEQFF. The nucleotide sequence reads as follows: TGTGCCAGCAGCTTAGGGACTAGCGGGGAGTTGGGCCGAAATGAGCAGTTCTTC.